The T cell receptor beta chain under discussion was sequenced for a study of blood T cell repertoires in COVID-19. Background on the study: Italy, Spain and the United States were the sources of the convalescent and acute COVID-19 samples.

Per the original data handling: Nucleated cell counts were estimated from reference gene primer amplification. The assay was immunoSEQ multiplex PCR, and TCRdb's table has in-frame clones only and misses some. The V and J calls and clone size are taken from that table; D and trimming were inferred from the DNA. The table lists about 200,000 clones, roughly nine tenths of them singletons, with 0.6% to 0.9% in the top ten. The CDR3 loop spans 14 amino acids. The V and J ends lost 0 bases and 5 bases respectively, with 10 bases between them. Germline V gene data show CDR1 as SGHRS and CDR2 as YFSETQ. The chain links TRBV5-1 to TRBJ2-3; a weak D match, TRBD2 (6 bases). The receptor was isolated from a woman between 65 and 79 years old with acute or convalescent COVID-19. The sample was peripheral blood. CDR3 DNA: TGCGCCAGCAGCTTGGCGGGGGACGTAGATACGCAGTATTTT. Its protein product is CASSLAGDVDTQYF.